This TCR beta chain is drawn from a study of T-cell reconstitution after alpha-beta-depleted transplantation in children. Unique molecular identifiers were incorporated when the TCRbeta library was constructed. A single record per CDR3 protein comes from TCRdb applying MiXCR to the PCR reads. The table shows some 490,000 distinct CDR3 sequences, with roughly an eighth occurring only once. The CDR3 is made up of 15 amino acids. Per germline, CDR1 MNHEY and CDR2 SMNVEV (reference sequence). The V end was cut by 2 bases, the J end by 4 bases, with 14 bases between. This clonotype came up a few times. The origin of this receptor is a human donor who donated a stem cell graft to a child with combined immunodeficiency. Source: PBMCs from the stem cell graft donor, taken from the stem cell graft. The rearrangement links TRBV27 to TRBJ1-1, with D possibly matching TRBD1 (6 bases). CDR3 sequence: CASSLIGGRITEAFF. The CDR3, as DNA: TGTGCCAGCAGTTTAATCGGGGGGCGCATCACTGAAGCTTTCTTT.